What follows describes a single T cell receptor beta chain. This specimen comes from a study of spatial heterogeneity in lung cancer. About the study: Fewer alpha-chain than beta-chain sequences were consistently detected. Each unique TCR and UMI combination was seen more than ten times on average in raw reads.

Stated time point: sample taken at primary tumor resection. Material for sequencing was whole RNA from tumor, nontumor lung or frozen PBMC, left unsorted. A unique molecular identifier was carried by every single TCR cDNA molecule. One entry per CDR3 protein results from TCRdb running MiXCR on the 5' RACE reads. Counted here are roughly 6,500 distinct CDR3 sequences, 7.5% to 9.5% occurring once; the ten biggest clones make up 15% to 20%. This TCR derives from a female donor with early-stage non-small cell lung cancer. This specimen was normal lung tissue next to the tumor, taken at surgery.

The CDR3 spells CASRTNRDGETQYF. In DNA, the CDR3 is TGTGCCAGCAGAACCAACAGGGACGGGGAGACCCAGTACTTC. The J gene is TRBJ2-5, the V gene TRBV7-8, with a possible D match to TRBD1 (6 bases). From germline, CDR1 is SGHVS and CDR2 FQNEAQ. The CDR3 runs to 14 residues. The germline V and J ends were trimmed by 6 bases and 5 bases, with 16 bases remaining between them.